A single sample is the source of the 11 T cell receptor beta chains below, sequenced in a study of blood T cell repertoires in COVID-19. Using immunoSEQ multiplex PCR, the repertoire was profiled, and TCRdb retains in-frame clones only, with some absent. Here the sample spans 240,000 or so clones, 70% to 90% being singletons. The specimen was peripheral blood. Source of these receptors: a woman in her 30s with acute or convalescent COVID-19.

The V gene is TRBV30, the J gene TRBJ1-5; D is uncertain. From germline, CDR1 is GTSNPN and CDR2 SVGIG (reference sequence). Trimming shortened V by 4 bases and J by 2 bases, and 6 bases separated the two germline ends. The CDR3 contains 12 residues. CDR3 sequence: CAWNQGNQPQHF. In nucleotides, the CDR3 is TGTGCCTGGAACCAGGGCAATCAGCCCCAGCATTTT.

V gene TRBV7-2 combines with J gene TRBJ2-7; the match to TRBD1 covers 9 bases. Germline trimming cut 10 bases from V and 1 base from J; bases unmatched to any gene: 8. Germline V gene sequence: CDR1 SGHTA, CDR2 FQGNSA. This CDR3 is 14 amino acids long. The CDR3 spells CATTRDRESYEQYF. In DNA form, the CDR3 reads TGTGCCACGACGCGGGACAGGGAATCCTACGAGCAGTACTTC.

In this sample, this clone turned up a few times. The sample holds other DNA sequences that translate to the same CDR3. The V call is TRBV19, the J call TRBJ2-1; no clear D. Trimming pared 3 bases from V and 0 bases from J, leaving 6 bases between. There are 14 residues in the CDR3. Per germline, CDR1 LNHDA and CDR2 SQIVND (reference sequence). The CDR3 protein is CASSIGSSYNEQFF. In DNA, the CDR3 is TGTGCCAGTAGTATTGGTAGCTCCTACAATGAGCAGTTCTTC.

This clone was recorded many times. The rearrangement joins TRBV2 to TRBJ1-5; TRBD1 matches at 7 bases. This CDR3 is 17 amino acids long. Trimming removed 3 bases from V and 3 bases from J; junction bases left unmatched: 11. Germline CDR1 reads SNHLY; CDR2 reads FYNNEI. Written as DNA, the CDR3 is TGTGCCAGCAGTGAGCTCGGAGGGACAGTAGTCAATCAGCCCCAGCATTTT. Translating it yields CASSELGGTVVNQPQHF.

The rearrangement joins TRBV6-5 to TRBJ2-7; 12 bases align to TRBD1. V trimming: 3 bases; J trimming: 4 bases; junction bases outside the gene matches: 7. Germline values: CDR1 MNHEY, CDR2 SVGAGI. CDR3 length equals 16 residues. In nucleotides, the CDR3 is TGTGCCAGCAGTTATATGGGGACAGGGGGCTATTACGAGCAGTACTTC. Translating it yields CASSYMGTGGYYEQYF.

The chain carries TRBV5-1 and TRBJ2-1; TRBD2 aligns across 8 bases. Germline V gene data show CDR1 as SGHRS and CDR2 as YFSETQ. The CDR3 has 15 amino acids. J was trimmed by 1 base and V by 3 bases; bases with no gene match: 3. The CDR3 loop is CASSSGLASYNEQFF. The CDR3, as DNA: TGCGCCAGCAGCTCCGGACTAGCTTCCTACAATGAGCAGTTCTTC.

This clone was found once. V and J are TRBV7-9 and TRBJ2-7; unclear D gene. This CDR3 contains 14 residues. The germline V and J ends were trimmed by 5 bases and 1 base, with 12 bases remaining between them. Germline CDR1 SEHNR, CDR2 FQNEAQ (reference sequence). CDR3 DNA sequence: TGTGCCAGCAGCCTCTCTACACAGTCCTACGAGCAGTACTTC. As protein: CASSLSTQSYEQYF. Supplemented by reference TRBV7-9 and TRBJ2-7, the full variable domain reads DTGVSQNPRHKITKRGQNVTFRCDPISEHNRLYWYRQTLGQGPEFLTYFQNEAQLEKSRLLSDRFSAERPKGSFSTLEIQRTEQGDSAMYLCASSLSTQSYEQYFGPGTRLTVT.

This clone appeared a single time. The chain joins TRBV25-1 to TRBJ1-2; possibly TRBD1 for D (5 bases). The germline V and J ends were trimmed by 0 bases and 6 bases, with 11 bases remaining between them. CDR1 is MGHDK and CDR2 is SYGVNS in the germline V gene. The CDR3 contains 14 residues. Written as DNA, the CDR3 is TGTGCCAGCAGTGAATATGCCCAGGGTCATGGCTACACCTTC. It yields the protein CASSEYAQGHGYTF.

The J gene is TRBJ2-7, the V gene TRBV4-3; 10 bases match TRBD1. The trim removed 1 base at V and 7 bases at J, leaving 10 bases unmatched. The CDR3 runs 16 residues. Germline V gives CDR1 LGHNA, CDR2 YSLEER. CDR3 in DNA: TGCGCCAGCAGCCAAGGCCCGGGACAGGGGTTATGGGAGCAGTACTTC. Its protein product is CASSQGPGQGLWEQYF.

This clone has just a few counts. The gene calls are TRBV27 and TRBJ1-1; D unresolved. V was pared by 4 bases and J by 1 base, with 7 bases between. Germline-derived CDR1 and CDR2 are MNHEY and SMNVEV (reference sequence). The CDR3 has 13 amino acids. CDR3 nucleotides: TGTGCCAGCAGTTCCTCAGGGAACACTGAAGCTTTCTTT. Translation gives CASSSSGNTEAFF.

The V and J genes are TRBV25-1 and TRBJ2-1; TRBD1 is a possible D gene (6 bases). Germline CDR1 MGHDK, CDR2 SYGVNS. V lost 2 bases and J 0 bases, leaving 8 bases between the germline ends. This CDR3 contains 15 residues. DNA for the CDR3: TGTGCCAGCAGTGAACAGGGGTTCTCCTACAATGAGCAGTTCTTC. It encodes CASSEQGFSYNEQFF.